Listed below are T cell receptor beta chains from one sample, sequenced in a study of chemoradiotherapy in HPV16-positive cancers. The protocol was immunoSEQ multiplex PCR, while the TCRdb copy is restricted to in-frame clones and leaves out a portion. The sample has 13,000 to 15,000 clones; about two thirds are singletons. Collection of the sample occurred from a patient who underwent chemoradiotherapy. The source of these receptors is a human donor with HPV-associated anogenital cancer. Each CDR3 is given with its conserved first and last residue. Fields, in order: CDR3 protein, V gene, D gene, J gene. D genes are given only for firm matches.

CDR3 protein: CASSFSTGGPYGYTF
V gene: TRBV7-8
D gene: TRBD1
J gene: TRBJ1-2

CDR3 protein: CASSLIGNTEAFF
V gene: TRBV7-3
D gene: NA
J gene: TRBJ1-1

CDR3 protein: CSVDGQNTEAFF
V gene: TRBV29-1
D gene: NA
J gene: TRBJ1-1

CDR3 protein: CASSLGVGQRKPRGGYTF
V gene: TRBV7-9
D gene: TRBD1
J gene: TRBJ1-2

CDR3 protein: CASSPIAGGAGSQHF
V gene: TRBV7-2
D gene: NA
J gene: TRBJ1-5

CDR3 protein: CAWSQGTGSYEQYF
V gene: TRBV30
D gene: TRBD1
J gene: TRBJ2-7

CDR3 protein: CASSFSGTGSSPLHF
V gene: TRBV7-9
D gene: TRBD1
J gene: TRBJ1-6

CDR3 protein: CASRTDGGRTDTQYF
V gene: TRBV7-2
D gene: NA
J gene: TRBJ2-3

CDR3 protein: CASSDLGVYGYTF
V gene: TRBV25-1
D gene: NA
J gene: TRBJ1-2

CDR3 protein: CASSVAPSPLPHQETQYF
V gene: TRBV9
D gene: NA
J gene: TRBJ2-5

CDR3 protein: CASSMGQTYSNQPQHF
V gene: TRBV19
D gene: NA
J gene: TRBJ1-5

CDR3 protein: CASSLGLTRGETQYF
V gene: TRBV7-9
D gene: NA
J gene: TRBJ2-5

CDR3 protein: CASSATGKRAFF
V gene: TRBV9
D gene: TRBD1
J gene: TRBJ1-1

CDR3 protein: CASSLGGTRLDTQYF
V gene: TRBV11-2
D gene: TRBD2
J gene: TRBJ2-3

CDR3 protein: CASSELGVGGGEQFF
V gene: TRBV25-1
D gene: NA
J gene: TRBJ2-1

CDR3 protein: CASSDSGESSPLHF
V gene: TRBV6-4
D gene: NA
J gene: TRBJ1-6

CDR3 protein: CASSLASNEKLFF
V gene: TRBV5-1
D gene: NA
J gene: TRBJ1-4

CDR3 protein: CASRPEMSSGNTIYF
V gene: TRBV28
D gene: NA
J gene: TRBJ1-3

CDR3 protein: CASDTGGLRYTF
V gene: TRBV6-1
D gene: TRBD1
J gene: TRBJ1-2

CDR3 protein: CASSYSGAVMDTQYF
V gene: TRBV6-5
D gene: NA
J gene: TRBJ2-3

CDR3 protein: CASTGLAGVGGELFF
V gene: TRBV2
D gene: TRBD2
J gene: TRBJ2-2

CDR3 protein: CASSVGIGGTEAFF
V gene: TRBV9
D gene: NA
J gene: TRBJ1-1

CDR3 protein: CASRSGEAGELFF
V gene: TRBV2
D gene: NA
J gene: TRBJ2-2

CDR3 protein: CASSLSGGWETQYF
V gene: TRBV7-9
D gene: NA
J gene: TRBJ2-5